The clone carrying this T cell receptor (beta chain) was observed many times. Its target is not known. The data derive from a study of T-cell reconstitution after alpha-beta-depleted transplantation in children. Notes on the study in general: T-cell counts and diversity at one year following transplant were attributed mainly to newly produced T cells. Reported findings indicate that, about two months after transplant, alpha-beta T cells came from several hundred expanded clones, which were derived from non-depleted graft cells. The study traced high day-60 TCRbeta diversity in some patients to surviving recipient T cells and thymic progenitors.

A library of TCRbeta sequences, prepared with unique molecular identifiers, was generated. TCRdb ran MiXCR on the PCR reads and lists one entry per CDR3 protein. Of around 600,000 distinct CDR3 sequences listed, 23% are singletons. Germline V CDR1 and CDR2: SGHTA, FQGNSA. The ends were cut back, 1 base at V and 0 bases at J, with 10 bases in the middle. The CDR3 runs to 15 residues. The sequence was collected from a boy in the first two years of life who had a stem cell transplant for acute myeloid leukemia, so the T cells may come from the graft donor. V is TRBV7-2 and J is TRBJ2-7; no definite D call. This material consisted of PBMCs, mostly from graft donor cells, taken 360 days after TCRalphabeta/CD19-depleted stem cell transplant. CDR3 region: CASSLEQTVSYEQYF. The CDR3 nucleotides read TGTGCCAGCAGCTTAGAACAGACGGTCTCCTACGAGCAGTACTTC.